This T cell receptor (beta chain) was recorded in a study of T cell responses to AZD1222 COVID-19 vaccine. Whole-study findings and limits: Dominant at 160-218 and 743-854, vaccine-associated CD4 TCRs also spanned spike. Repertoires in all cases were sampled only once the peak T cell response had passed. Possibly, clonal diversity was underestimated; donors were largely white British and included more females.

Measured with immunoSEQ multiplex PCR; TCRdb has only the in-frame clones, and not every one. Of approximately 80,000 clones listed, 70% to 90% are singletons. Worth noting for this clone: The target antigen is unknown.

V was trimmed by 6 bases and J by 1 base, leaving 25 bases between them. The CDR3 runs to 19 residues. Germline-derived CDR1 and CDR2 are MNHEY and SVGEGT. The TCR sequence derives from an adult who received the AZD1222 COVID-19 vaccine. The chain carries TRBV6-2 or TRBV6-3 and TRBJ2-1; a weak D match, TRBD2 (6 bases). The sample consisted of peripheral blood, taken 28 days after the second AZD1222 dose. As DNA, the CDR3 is TGTGCCAGCAGCCTGACTAGTGTTTTAGTTCCGGGGTCCTACAATGAGCAGTTCTTC. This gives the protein CASSLTSVLVPGSYNEQFF.